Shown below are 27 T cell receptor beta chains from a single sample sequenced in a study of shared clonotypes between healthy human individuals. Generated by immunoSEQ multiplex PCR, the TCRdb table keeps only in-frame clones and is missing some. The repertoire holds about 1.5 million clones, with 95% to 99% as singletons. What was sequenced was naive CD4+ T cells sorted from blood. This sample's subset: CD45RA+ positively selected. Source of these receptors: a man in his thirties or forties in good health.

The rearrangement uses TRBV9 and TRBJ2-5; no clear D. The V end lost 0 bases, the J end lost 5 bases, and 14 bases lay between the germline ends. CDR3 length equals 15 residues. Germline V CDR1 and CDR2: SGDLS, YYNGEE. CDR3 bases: TGTGCCAGCAGCGTAGTTGACGGAGCGCAGGAGACCCAGTACTTC. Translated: CASSVVDGAQETQYF. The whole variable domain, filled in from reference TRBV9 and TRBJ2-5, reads DSGVTQTPKHLITATGQRVTLRCSPRSGDLSVYWYQQSLDQGLQFLIQYYNGEERAKGNILERFSAQQFPDLHSELNLSSLELGDSALYFCASSVVDGAQETQYFGPGTRLLVL.

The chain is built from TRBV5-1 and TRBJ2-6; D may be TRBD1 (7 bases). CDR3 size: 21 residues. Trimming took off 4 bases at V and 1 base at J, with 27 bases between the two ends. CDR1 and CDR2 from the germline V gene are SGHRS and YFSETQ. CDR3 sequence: CASSRVGPSRGRTSGANVLTF. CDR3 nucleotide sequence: TGCGCCAGCAGCCGGGTGGGGCCTTCCAGGGGGAGGACTTCTGGGGCCAACGTCCTGACTTTC.

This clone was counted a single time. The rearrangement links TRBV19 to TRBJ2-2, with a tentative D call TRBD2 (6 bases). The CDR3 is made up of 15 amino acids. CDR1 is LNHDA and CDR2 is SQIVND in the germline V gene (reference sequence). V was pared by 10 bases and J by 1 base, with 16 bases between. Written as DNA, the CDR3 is TGTGCCACCCTCGGGGGACTCCAGAACACCGGGGAGCTGTTTTTT. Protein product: CATLGGLQNTGELFF.

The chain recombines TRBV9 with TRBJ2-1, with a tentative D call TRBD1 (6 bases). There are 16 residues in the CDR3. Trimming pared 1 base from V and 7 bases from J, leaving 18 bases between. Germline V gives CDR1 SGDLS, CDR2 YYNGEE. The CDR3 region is CASSVLAKTQGNEQFF. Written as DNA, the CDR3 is TGTGCCAGCAGCGTACTTGCGAAGACCCAGGGGAATGAGCAGTTCTTC.

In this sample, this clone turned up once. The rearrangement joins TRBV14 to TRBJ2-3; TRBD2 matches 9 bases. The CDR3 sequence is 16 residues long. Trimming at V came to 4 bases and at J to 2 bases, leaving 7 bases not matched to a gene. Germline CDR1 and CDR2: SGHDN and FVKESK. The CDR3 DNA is TGTGCCAGCAGCCGAACAGCGGGAGGCCCCACAGATACGCAGTATTTT. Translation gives CASSRTAGGPTDTQYF. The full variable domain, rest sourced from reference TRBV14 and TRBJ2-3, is EAGVTQFPSHSVIEKGQTVTLRCDPISGHDNLYWYRRVMGKEIKFLLHFVKESKQDESGMPNNRFLAERTGGTYSTLKVQPAELEDSGVYFCASSRTAGGPTDTQYFGPGTRLTVL.

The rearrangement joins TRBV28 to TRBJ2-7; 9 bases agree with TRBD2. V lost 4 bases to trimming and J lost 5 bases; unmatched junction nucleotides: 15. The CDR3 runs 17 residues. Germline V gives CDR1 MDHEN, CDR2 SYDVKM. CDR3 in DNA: TGTGCCAGCAGTTCCCCCCGGGGTAGCGGGAGTTCCCACGAGCAGTACTTC. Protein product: CASSSPRGSGSSHEQYF.

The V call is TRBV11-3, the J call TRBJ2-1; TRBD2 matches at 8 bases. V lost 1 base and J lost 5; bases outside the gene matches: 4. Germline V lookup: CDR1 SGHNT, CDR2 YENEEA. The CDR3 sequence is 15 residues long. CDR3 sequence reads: CASSLGRGGHNEQFF. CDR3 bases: TGTGCCAGCAGCTTAGGACGGGGGGGCCACAATGAGCAGTTCTTC.

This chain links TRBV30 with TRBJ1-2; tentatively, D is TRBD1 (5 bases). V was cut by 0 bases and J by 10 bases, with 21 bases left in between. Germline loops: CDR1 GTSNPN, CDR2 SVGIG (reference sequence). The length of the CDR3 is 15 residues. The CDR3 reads CAWSVGLAVGTDYTF. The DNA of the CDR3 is TGTGCCTGGAGTGTGGGACTGGCGGTTGGGACGGACTACACCTTC. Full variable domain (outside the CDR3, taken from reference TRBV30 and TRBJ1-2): SQTIHQWPATLVQPVGSPLSLECTVEGTSNPNLYWYRQAAGRGLQLLFYSVGIGQISSEVPQNLSASRPQDRQFILSSKKLLLSDSGFYLCAWSVGLAVGTDYTFGSGTRLTVV.

The CDR3 DNA reads TGTGCCAGCAGTGGCGGACTAGCGGGAGGAAATGAGCAGTTCTTC. This sequence encodes CASSGGLAGGNEQFF. The J gene is TRBJ2-1, the V gene TRBV2; 14 bases agree with TRBD2. Germline V gene sequence: CDR1 SNHLY, CDR2 FYNNEI. The CDR3 covers 15 residues. V trimming: 4 bases; J trimming: 7 bases; junction bases outside the gene matches: 3. Looking up the rest from reference TRBV2 and TRBJ2-1 gives the full variable domain: EPEVTQTPSHQVTQMGQEVILRCVPISNHLYFYWYRQILGQKVEFLVSFYNNEISEKSEIFDDQFSVERPDGSNFTLKIRSTKLEDSAMYFCASSGGLAGGNEQFFGPGTRLTVL.

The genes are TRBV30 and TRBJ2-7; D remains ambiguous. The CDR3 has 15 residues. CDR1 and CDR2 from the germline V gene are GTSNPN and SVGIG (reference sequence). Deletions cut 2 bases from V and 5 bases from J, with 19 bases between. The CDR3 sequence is CAWSSQLPLTHEQYF. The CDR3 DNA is TGTGCCTGGAGTTCTCAACTCCCCCTTACCCACGAGCAGTACTTC.

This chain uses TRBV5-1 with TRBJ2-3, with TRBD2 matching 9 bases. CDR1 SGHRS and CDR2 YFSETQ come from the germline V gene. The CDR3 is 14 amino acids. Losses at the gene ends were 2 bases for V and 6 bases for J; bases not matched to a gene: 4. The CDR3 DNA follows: TGCGCCAGCAGCTTCCAGCGGGAGGATGATACGCAGTATTTT. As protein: CASSFQREDDTQYF.

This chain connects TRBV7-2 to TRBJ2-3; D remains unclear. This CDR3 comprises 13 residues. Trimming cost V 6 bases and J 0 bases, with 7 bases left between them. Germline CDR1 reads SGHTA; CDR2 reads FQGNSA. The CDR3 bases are TGTGCCAGCAGGGATCCTAGCACAGATACGCAGTATTTT. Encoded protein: CASRDPSTDTQYF.

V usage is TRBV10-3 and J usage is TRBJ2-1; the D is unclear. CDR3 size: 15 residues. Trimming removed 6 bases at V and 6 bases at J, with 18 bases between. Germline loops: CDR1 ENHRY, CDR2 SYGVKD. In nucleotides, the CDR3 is TGTGCCATCAGGCAACCCGGTCTCGACTCCAATGAGCAGTTCTTC. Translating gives CAIRQPGLDSNEQFF.

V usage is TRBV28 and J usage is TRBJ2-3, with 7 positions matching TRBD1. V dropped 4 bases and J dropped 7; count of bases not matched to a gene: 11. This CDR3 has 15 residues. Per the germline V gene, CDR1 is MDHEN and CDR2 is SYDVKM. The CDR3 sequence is CASSSGQAWGHTQYF. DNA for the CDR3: TGTGCCAGCAGTTCCGGACAGGCCTGGGGTCATACGCAGTATTTT.

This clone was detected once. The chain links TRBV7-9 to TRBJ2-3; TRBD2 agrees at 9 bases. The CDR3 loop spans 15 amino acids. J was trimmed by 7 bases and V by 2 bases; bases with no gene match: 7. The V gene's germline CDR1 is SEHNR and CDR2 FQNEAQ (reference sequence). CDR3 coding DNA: TGTGCCAGCAGCTTATTTCTAGCGGGAACCAATACGCAGTATTTT. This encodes CASSLFLAGTNTQYF.

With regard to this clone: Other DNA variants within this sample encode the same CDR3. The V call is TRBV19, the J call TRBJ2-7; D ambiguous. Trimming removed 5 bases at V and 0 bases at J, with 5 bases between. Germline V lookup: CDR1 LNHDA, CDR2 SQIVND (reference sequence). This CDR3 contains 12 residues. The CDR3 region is CASSASSYEQYF. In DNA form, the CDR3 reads TGTGCCAGTAGTGCGAGCTCCTACGAGCAGTACTTC.

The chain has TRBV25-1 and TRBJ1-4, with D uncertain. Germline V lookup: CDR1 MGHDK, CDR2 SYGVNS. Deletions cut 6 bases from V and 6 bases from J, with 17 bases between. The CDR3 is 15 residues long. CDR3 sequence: CASSRKVGLDEKLFF. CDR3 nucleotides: TGTGCCAGCAGCCGAAAGGTTGGGCTGGATGAAAAACTGTTTTTT.

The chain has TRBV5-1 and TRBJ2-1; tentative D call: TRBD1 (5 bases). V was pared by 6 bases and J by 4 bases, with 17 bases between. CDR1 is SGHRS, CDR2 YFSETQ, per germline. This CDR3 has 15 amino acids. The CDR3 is CASILDTGYYNEQFF. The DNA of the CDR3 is TGCGCCAGCATATTGGACACCGGCTATTACAATGAGCAGTTCTTC.

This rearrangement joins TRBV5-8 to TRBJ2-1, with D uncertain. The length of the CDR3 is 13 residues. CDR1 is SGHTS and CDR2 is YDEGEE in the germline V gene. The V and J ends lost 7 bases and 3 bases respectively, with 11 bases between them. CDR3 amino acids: CASGVRSYNEQFF. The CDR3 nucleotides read TGTGCCAGCGGAGTAAGGAGCTACAATGAGCAGTTCTTC.

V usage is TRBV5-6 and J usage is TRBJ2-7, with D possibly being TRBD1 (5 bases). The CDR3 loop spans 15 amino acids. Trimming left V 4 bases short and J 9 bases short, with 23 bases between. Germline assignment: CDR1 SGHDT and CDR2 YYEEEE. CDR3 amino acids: CASSPPPGRGAGQYF. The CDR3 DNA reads TGTGCCAGCAGCCCGCCTCCCGGAAGGGGCGCAGGGCAGTACTTC.

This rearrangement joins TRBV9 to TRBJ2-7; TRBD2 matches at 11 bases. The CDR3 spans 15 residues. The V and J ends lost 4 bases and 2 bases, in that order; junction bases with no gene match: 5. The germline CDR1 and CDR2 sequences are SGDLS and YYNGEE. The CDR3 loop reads CASSLGTSGTYEQYF. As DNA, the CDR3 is TGTGCCAGCAGCCTAGGGACTAGCGGTACCTACGAGCAGTACTTC.

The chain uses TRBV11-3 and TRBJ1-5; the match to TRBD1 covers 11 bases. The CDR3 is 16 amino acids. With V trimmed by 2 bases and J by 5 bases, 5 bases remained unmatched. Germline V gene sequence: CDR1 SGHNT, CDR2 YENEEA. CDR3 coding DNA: TGTGCCAGCAGCTTACCCCGGGACAGGGGGTATCAGCCCCAGCATTTT. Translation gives CASSLPRDRGYQPQHF.

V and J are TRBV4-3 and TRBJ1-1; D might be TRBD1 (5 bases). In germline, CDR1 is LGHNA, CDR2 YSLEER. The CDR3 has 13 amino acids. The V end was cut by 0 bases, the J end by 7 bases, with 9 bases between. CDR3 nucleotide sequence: TGCGCCAGCAGCCAAGATCTGACAGTTGAAGCTTTCTTT. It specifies CASSQDLTVEAFF.

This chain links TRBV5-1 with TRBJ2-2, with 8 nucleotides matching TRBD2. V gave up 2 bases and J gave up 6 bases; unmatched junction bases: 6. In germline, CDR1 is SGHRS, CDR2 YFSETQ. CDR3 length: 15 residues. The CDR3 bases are TGCGCCAGCAGCTTTGGGACTAGGGAGGCCGGGGAGCTGTTTTTT. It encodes CASSFGTREAGELFF.

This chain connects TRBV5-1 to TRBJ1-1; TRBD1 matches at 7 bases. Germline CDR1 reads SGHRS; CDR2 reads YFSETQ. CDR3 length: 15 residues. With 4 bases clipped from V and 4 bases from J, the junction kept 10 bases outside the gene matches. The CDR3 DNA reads TGCGCCAGCAGCAGACAGGGTTCGGGGAGCACTGAAGCTTTCTTT. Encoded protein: CASSRQGSGSTEAFF. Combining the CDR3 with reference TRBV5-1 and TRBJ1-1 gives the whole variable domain KAGVTQTPRYLIKTRGQQVTLSCSPISGHRSVSWYQQTPGQGLQFLFEYFSETQRNKGNFPGRFSGRQFSNSRSEMNVSTLELGDSALYLCASSRQGSGSTEAFFGQGTRLTVV.

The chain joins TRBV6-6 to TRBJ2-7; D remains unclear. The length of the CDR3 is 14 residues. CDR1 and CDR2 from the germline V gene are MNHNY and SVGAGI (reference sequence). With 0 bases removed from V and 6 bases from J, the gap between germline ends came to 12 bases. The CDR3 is CASSYSVATGEQYF. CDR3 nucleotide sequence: TGTGCCAGCAGTTACTCCGTCGCGACCGGCGAGCAGTACTTC.

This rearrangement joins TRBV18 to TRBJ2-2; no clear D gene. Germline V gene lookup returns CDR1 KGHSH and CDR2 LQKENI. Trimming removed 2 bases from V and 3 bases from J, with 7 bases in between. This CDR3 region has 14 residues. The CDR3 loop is CASSPVIDTGELFF. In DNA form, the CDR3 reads TGTGCCAGCTCACCAGTTATCGACACCGGGGAGCTGTTTTTT.